The clone carrying this T cell receptor beta chain has only a few counts. CDR3 length: 14 residues. Per the germline V gene, CDR1 is SGDLS and CDR2 is YYNGEE. Trimming took 0 bases from V and 8 from J, leaving 14 bases between them. After isolation, RNA underwent reverse transcription to generate cDNA as the sequencing template. Produced via immunoSEQ multiplex PCR; TCRdb's table is partial and in-frame only. This sample carries some 170,000 clones, 58% of them seen once, and the ten largest clones take 16%. The data stem from a study of CD8+ T cells in alopecia areata. As for treatment: oral pan-JAK inhibitor, 5-10 mg twice daily.

The rearrangement links TRBV9 to TRBJ1-2; possibly TRBD1 for D (5 bases). The sample consisted of CD4+ T cells sorted from blood, taken at roughly week 55, from a patient treated with tofacitinib. This clonotype originated in a human donor with alopecia areata. CDR3 DNA: TGTGCCAGCAGCGTAGAGGGCACGGGGGAAGGCTACACCTTC. Translation: CASSVEGTGEGYTF.